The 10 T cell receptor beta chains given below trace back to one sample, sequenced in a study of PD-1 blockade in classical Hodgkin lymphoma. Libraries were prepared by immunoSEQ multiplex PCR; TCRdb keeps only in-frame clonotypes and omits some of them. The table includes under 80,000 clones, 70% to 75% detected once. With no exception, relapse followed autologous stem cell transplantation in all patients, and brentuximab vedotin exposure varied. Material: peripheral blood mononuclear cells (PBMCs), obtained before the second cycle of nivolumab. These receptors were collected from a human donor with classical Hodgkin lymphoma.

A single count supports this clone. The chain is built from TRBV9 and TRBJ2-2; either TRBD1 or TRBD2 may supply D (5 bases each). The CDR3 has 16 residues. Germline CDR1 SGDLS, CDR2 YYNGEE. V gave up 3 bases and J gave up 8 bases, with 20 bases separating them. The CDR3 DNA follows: TGTGCCAGCAGCGCAAGCTCGTGGGGGACGAGAGGGGAGCTGTTTTTT. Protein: CASSASSWGTRGELFF. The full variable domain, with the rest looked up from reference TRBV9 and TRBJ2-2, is DSGVTQTPKHLITATGQRVTLRCSPRSGDLSVYWYQQSLDQGLQFLIQYYNGEERAKGNILERFSAQQFPDLHSELNLSSLELGDSALYFCASSASSWGTRGELFFGEGSRLTVL.

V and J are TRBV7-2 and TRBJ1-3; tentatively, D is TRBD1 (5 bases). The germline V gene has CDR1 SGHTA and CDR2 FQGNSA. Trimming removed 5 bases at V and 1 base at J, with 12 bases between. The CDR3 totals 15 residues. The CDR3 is CASSRGGSSGNTIYF. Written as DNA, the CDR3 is TGTGCCAGCAGCCGGGGGGGGAGTTCTGGAAACACCATATATTTT.

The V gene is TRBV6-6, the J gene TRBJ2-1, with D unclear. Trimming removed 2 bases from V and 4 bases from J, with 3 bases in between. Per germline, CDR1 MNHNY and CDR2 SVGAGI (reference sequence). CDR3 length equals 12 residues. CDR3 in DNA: TGTGCCAGCAGTTACGGGTACAATGAGCAGTTCTTC. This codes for CASSYGYNEQFF.

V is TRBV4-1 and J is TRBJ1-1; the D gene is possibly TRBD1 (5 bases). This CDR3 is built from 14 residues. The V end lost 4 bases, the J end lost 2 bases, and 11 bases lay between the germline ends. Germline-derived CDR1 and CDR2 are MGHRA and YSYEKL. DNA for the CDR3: TGCGCCAGCAGCCCTACAGACAGAAACACTGAAGCTTTCTTT. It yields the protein CASSPTDRNTEAFF.

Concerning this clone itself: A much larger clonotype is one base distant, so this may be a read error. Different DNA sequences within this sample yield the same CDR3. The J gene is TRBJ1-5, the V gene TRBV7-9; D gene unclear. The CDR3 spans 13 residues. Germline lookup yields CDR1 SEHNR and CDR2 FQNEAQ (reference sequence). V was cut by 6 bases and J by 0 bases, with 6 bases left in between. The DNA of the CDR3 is TGTGCCAGCAGTTCGAGTAGCAATCAGCCCCAGCATTTT. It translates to CASSSSSNQPQHF.

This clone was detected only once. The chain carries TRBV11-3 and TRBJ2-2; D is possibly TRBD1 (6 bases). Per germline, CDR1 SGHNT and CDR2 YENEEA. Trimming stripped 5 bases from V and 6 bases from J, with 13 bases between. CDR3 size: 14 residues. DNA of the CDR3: TGTGCCAGCAGCCCTCTACAGGGATCCGGGGAGCTGTTTTTT. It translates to CASSPLQGSGELFF.

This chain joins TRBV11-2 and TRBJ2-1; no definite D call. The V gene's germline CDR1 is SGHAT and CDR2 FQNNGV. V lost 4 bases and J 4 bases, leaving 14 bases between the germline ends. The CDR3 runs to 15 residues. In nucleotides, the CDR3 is TGTGCCAGCAGCTCGTTCTACGCGCCATACAATGAGCAGTTCTTC. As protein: CASSSFYAPYNEQFF.

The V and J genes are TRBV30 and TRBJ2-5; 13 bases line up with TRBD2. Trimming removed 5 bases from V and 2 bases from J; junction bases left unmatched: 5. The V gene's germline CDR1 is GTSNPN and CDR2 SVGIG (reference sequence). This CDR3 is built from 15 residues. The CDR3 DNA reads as TGTGCCTGGGGACTAGCGGGAGTCGTTCAAGAGACCCAGTACTTC. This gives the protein CAWGLAGVVQETQYF.

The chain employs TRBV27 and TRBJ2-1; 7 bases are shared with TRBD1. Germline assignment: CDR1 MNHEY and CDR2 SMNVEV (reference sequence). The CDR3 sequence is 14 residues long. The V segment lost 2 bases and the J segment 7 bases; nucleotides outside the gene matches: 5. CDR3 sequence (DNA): TGTGCCAGCAGTTTAGACAGGGTGGAAAATGAGCAGTTCTTC. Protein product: CASSLDRVENEQFF.

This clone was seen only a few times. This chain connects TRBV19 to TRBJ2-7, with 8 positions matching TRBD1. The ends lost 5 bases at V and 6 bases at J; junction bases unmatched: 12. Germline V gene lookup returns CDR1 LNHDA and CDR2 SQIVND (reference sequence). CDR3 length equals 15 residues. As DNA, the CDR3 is TGTGCCAGTAGTCCCGGAGGACAGGGTGTTGCCGAGCAGTACTTC. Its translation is CASSPGGQGVAEQYF.